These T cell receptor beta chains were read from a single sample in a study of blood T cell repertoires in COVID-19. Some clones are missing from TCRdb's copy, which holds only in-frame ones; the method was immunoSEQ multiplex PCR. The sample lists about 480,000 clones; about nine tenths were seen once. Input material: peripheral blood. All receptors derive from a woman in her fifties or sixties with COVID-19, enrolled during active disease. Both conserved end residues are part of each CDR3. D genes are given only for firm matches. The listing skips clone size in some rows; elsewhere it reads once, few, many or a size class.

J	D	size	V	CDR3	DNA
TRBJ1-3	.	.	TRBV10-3	CAISEGSGSLGNTIYF	TGTGCCATCAGTGAGGGGTCGGGAAGTTTGGGAAACACCATATATTTT
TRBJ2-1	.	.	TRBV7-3	CASRLTGSGEQFF	TGTGCCAGCAGGCTGACAGGTTCGGGTGAGCAGTTCTTC
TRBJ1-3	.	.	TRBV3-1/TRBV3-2	CASSQEWQMGNTIYF	TGTGCCAGCAGCCAAGAATGGCAGATGGGAAACACCATATATTTT
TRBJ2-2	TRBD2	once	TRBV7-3	CASSFGTRDTGELFF	TGTGCCAGCAGCTTTGGGACTAGGGACACCGGGGAGCTGTTTTTT
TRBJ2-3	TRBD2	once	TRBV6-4	CASSREGRDTQYF	TGTGCCAGCAGTAGGGAGGGCCGGGATACGCAGTATTTT
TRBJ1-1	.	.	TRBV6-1	CASSELGDTEAFF	TGTGCCAGCAGTGAGTTAGGGGACACTGAAGCTTTCTTT
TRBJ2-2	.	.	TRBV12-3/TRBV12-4	CASSPREAGELFF	TGTGCCAGCAGTCCCAGGGAGGCCGGGGAGCTGTTTTTT
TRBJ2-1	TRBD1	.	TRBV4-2	CASSPRQGPYNEQFF	TGTGCCAGCAGCCCACGACAGGGCCCCTACAATGAGCAGTTCTTC
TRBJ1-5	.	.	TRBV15	CATSPHLGAQPQHF	TGTGCCACCAGCCCTCATCTGGGGGCCCAGCCCCAGCATTTT
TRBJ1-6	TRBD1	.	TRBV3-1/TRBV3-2	CASTPTGTATYNSPLHF	TGTGCCAGCACCCCGACCGGGACAGCAACCTATAATTCACCCCTCCACTTT
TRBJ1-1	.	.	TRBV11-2	CASSLTLLMNTEAFF	TGTGCCAGCAGCTTGACATTACTTATGAACACTGAAGCTTTCTTT
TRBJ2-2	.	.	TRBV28	CATYYPNTGELFF	TGTGCCACGTACTATCCGAACACCGGGGAGCTGTTTTTT
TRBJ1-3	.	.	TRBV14	CASSQVEGSTGNTIYF	TGTGCCAGCAGCCAAGTTGAGGGTAGCACTGGAAACACCATATATTTT
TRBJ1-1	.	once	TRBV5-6	CASSLDTGNDFF	TGTGCCAGCAGCTTGGATACAGGGAACGATTTCTTT
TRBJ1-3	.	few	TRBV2	CASSEAHRDTIYF	TGTGCCAGCAGTGAAGCGCATCGGGACACCATATATTTT
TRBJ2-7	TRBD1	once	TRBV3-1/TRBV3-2	CASSSGTGGEQYF	TGTGCCAGCAGCTCCGGGACAGGGGGCGAGCAGTACTTC
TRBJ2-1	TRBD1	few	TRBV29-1	CSVTGVYNEQFF	TGCAGCGTCACAGGGGTTTACAATGAGCAGTTCTTC
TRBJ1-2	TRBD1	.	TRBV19	CASSPRNRGGYGYTF	TGTGCCAGTAGTCCCCGCAACAGGGGGGGATATGGCTACACCTTC
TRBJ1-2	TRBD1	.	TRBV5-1	CASSPRGQGYGYTF	TGCGCCAGCAGCCCCCGAGGACAGGGCTATGGCTACACCTTC
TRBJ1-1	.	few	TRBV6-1	CASSDTGRGSDTEAFF	TGTGCCAGCAGTGATACAGGGAGGGGAAGTGACACTGAAGCTTTCTTT
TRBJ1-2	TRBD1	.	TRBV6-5	CASSRDQGANYGYTF	TGTGCCAGCAGTCGAGACCAGGGGGCAAACTATGGCTACACCTTC
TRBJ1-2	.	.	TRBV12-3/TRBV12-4	CASSLRSYGYTF	TGTGCCAGCAGTTTACGGTCCTATGGCTACACCTTC
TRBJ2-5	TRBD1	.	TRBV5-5	CASSSRGTGRVTGETQYF	TGTGCCAGCAGCTCCCGAGGGACAGGGAGGGTCACGGGAGAGACCCAGTACTTC
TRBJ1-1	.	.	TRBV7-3	CASRPTGRTEAFF	TGTGCCAGCAGGCCGACAGGTAGGACTGAAGCTTTCTTT
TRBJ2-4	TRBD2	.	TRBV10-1	CASSDPSGEAKNIQYF	TGCGCCAGCAGTGACCCGAGCGGGGAGGCCAAAAACATTCAGTACTTC
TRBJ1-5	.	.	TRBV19	CASSIQAAGNQPQHF	TGTGCCAGTAGTATTCAGGCAGCCGGAAATCAGCCCCAGCATTTT
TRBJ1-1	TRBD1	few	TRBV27	CASRPRQGLMNTEAFF	TGTGCCAGCAGGCCCCGACAGGGGTTGATGAACACTGAAGCTTTCTTT
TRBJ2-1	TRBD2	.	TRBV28	CASSPTSARPYNNEQFF	TGTGCCAGCAGTCCGACTAGCGCGCGGCCCTACAACAATGAGCAGTTCTTC
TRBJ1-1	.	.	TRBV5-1	CASSLVGGTVNTEAFF	TGCGCCAGCAGCTTGGTGGGGGGTACGGTGAACACTGAAGCTTTCTTT
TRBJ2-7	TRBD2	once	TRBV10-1	CASSGLADDEQYF	TGCGCCAGCTCGGGACTAGCGGATGACGAGCAGTACTTC
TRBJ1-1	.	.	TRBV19	CASSPRIGGIGARNTEAFF	TGTGCCAGTAGTCCCCGAATTGGGGGCATCGGTGCCAGGAACACTGAAGCTTTCTTT
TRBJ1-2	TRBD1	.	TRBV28	CASSSPSGQGHYGYTF	TGTGCCAGCAGTTCTCCCTCGGGACAGGGGCACTATGGCTACACCTTC
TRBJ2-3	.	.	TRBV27	CANLEDTQYF	TGTGCCAACTTGGAGGATACGCAGTATTTT
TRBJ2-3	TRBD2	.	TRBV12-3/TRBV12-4	CASSWGGADTQYF	TGTGCCAGCAGTTGGGGGGGGGCAGATACGCAGTATTTT
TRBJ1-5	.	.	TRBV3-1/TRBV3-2	CASSQVAGELQPQHF	TGTGCCAGCAGCCAAGTGGCCGGGGAATTGCAGCCCCAGCATTTT
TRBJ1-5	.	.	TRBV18	CASSPDRNQPQHF	TGTGCCAGCTCACCAGACAGGAATCAGCCCCAGCATTTT
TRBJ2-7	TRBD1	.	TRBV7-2	CASSSADRGLSYEQYF	TGTGCCAGCAGCTCGGCAGACAGGGGCCTCTCCTACGAGCAGTACTTC
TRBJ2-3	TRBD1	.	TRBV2	CASSERTGSTDTQYF	TGTGCCAGCAGTGAGAGGACAGGCAGCACAGATACGCAGTATTTT
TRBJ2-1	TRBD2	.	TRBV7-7	CASSLGERGYNEQFF	TGTGCCAGCAGCCTAGGGGAGCGGGGGTACAATGAGCAGTTCTTC
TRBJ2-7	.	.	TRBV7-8	CASSFHYEQYF	TGTGCCAGCAGCTTCCATTACGAGCAGTACTTC
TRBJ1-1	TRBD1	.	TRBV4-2	CASSREPGQRLFMNTEAFF	TGTGCCAGCAGCCGAGAGCCGGGACAGCGTCTATTTATGAACACTGAAGCTTTCTTT
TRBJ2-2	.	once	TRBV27	CASSLRLDTGELFF	TGTGCCAGCAGTTTACGGTTAGACACCGGGGAGCTGTTTTTT
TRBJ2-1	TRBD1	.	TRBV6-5	CASSYFRDRAYNEQFF	TGTGCCAGCAGTTACTTTCGGGACAGAGCCTACAATGAGCAGTTCTTC
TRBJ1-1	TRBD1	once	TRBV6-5	CASSKTGLLTEAFF	TGTGCCAGCAGTAAGACAGGGCTTCTCACTGAAGCTTTCTTT
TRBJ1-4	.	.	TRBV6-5	CASSYERGEKLFF	TGTGCCAGCAGTTATGAACGAGGTGAAAAACTGTTTTTT
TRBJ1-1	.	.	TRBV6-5	CASGPGEQTEAFF	TGTGCCAGCGGACCAGGGGAACAGACTGAAGCTTTCTTT
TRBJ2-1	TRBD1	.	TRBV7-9	CASSLGGQGIIHGNEQFF	TGTGCCAGCAGCTTAGGGGGACAGGGGATTATACATGGCAATGAGCAGTTCTTC
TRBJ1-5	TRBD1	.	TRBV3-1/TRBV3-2	CASSQSGTGSGQPQHF	TGTGCCAGCAGCCAATCCGGGACAGGGAGTGGTCAGCCCCAGCATTTT
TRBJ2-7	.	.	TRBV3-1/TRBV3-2	CASSQAGEDRDF	TGTGCCAGCAGCCAAGCGGGGGAAGACAGGGACTTC
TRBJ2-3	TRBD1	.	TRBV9	CASSAPGQGTDTQYF	TGTGCCAGCAGCGCACCGGGACAGGGCACAGATACGCAGTATTTT
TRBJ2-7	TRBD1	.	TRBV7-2	CASSQDRDEQYF	TGTGCCAGCAGCCAAGACAGGGACGAGCAGTACTTC
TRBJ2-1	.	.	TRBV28	CASSTVGEDFF	TGTGCCAGCAGCACCGTGGGGGAGGATTTCTTC
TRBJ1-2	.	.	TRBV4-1	CASSQDLGGSNYGYTF	TGCGCCAGCAGCCAAGACCTGGGGGGAAGCAACTATGGCTACACCTTC